This paragraph reports one T cell receptor beta chain. Its antigen is undetermined. The data derive from a study of CD8 T cells in Susac syndrome. Study results and limitations: It was acknowledged in the study that the number of individuals who were included in its TCR sequencing and HLA analysis was relatively small.

The V gene's germline CDR1 is MNHEY and CDR2 SMNVEV (reference sequence). Trimming removed 7 bases from V and 5 bases from J; junction bases left unmatched: 5. The CDR3 consists of 14 residues. The RNA input was 0.5 to 1 ug, and it was reverse transcribed with random hexamers. Each CDR3 protein gets one entry after TCRdb re-called the immunoSEQ multiplex PCR reads with MiXCR. The table has about 120,000 distinct CDR3 sequences, 94% seen once. High-throughput TCR beta sequencing covered peripheral CD8+ and CD4+ T cells. The control group consisted of healthy donors matched for age and sex. This TCR was recovered from a human donor in good health. The sequenced sample was CD4+ T cells from PBMCs. V is TRBV27 and J is TRBJ1-1, with 12 bases fitting TRBD1. CDR3 amino acids: CASNGDRGRTEAFF. CDR3 DNA: TGTGCCAGCAACGGGGACAGGGGGCGGACTGAAGCTTTCTTT.